This T cell receptor beta chain was retrieved from a study of T cell responses to AZD1222 COVID-19 vaccine. General observations from the study: Baseline seropositives among AZD1222 recipients totaled only 5 to 7. Dominant at 160-218 and 743-854, vaccine-associated CD4 TCRs also spanned spike. Clonal diversity may have been underestimated, and the donors were mostly white British, with more females than males.

TCRdb's table, derived via immunoSEQ multiplex PCR, lists solely in-frame clones and lacks some. The sample lists about 150,000 clones, roughly nine tenths occurring once. The germline V gene encodes CDR1 SGDLS and CDR2 YYNGEE. The CDR3 is 13 residues long. Trimming took 2 bases from V and 3 from J; bases not matched to a gene: 1. As for this clone: Its antigen is unidentified.

The chain has TRBV9 and TRBJ1-1; 7 bases are a match to TRBD1. Here the sequenced sample was peripheral blood, taken on day 0 of MenACWY control vaccination. The origin of this receptor is an adult in good health. CDR3: CASSVTGYTEAFF. CDR3 in DNA: TGTGCCAGCAGCGTGACAGGGTACACTGAAGCTTTCTTT.